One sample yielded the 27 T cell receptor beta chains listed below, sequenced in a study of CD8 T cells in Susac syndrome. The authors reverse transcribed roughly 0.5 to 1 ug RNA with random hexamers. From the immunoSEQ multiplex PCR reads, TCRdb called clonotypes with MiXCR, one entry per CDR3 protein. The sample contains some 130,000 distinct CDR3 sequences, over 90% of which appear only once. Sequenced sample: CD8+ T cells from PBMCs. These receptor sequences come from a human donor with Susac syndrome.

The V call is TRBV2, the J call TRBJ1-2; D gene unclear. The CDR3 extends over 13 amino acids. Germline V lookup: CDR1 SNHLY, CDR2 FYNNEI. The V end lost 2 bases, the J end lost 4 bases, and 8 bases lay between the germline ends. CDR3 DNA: TGTGCCAGCAGTGAACCTCGGACCTATGGCTACACCTTC. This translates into CASSEPRTYGYTF.

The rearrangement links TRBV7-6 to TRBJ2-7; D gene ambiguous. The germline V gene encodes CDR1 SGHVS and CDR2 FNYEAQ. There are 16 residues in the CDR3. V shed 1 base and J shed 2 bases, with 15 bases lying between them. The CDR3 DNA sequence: TGTGCCAGCAGCTTAGATTCCGGGCCCAAACCCTACGAGCAGTACTTC. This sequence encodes CASSLDSGPKPYEQYF. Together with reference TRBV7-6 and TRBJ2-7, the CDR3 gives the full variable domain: GAGVSQSPRYKVTKRGQDVALRCDPISGHVSLYWYRQALGQGPEFLTYFNYEAQQDKSGLPNDRFSAERPEGSISTLTIQRTEQRDSAMYRCASSLDSGPKPYEQYFGPGTRLTVT.

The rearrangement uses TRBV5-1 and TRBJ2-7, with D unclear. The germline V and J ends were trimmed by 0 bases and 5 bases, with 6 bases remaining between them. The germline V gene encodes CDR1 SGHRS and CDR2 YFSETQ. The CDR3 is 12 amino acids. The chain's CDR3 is CASSLGVHEQYF. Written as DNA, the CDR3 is TGCGCCAGCAGCTTGGGAGTCCACGAGCAGTACTTC. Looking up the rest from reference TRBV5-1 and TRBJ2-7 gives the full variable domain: KAGVTQTPRYLIKTRGQQVTLSCSPISGHRSVSWYQQTPGQGLQFLFEYFSETQRNKGNFPGRFSGRQFSNSRSEMNVSTLELGDSALYLCASSLGVHEQYFGPGTRLTVT.

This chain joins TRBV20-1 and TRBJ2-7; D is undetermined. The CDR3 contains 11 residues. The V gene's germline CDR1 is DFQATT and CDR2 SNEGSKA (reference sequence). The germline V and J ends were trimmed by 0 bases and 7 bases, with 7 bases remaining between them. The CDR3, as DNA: TGCAGTGCTAGAGATGTCGGAGAGCAGTACTTC. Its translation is CSARDVGEQYF.

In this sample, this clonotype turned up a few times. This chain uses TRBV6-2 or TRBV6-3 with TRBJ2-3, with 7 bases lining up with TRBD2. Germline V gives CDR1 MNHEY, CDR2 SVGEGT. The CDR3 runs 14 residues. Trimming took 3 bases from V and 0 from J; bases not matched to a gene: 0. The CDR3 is CASSYSGSTDTQYF. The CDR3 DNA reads TGTGCCAGCAGTTATAGCGGGAGCACAGATACGCAGTATTTT.

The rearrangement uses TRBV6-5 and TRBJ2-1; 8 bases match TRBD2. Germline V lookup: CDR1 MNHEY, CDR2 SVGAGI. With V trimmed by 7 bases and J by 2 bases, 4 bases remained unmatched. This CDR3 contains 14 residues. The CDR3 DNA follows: TGTGCCAGCATCGGCGGGGGGACCTACAATGAGCAGTTCTTC. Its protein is CASIGGGTYNEQFF.

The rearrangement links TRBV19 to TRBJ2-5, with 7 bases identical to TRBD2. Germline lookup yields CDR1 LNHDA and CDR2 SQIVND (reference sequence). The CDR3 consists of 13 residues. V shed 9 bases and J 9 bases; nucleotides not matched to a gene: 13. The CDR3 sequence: CASTPPGGMAQYF. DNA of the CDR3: TGTGCCAGCACCCCCCCGGGGGGTATGGCCCAGTACTTC.

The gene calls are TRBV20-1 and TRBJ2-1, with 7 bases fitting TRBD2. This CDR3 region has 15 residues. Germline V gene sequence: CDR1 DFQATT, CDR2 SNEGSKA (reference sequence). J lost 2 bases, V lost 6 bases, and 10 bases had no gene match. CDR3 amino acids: CSAKGTNQTYNEQFF. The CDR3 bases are TGCAGTGCAAAAGGGACTAACCAAACCTACAATGAGCAGTTCTTC.

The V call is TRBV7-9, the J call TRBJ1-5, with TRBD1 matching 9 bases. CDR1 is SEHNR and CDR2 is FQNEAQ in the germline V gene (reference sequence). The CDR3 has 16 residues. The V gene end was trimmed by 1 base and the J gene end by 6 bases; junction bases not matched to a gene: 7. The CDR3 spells CASSLDRDRALQPQHF. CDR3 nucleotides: TGTGCCAGCAGCTTAGACCGGGACAGGGCACTTCAGCCCCAGCATTTT.

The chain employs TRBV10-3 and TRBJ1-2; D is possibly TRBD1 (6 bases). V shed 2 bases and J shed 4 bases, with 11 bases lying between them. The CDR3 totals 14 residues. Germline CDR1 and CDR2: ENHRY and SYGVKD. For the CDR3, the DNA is TGTGCCATCAGTGAGCCTACAGGGCCCTATGGCTACACCTTC. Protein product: CAISEPTGPYGYTF.

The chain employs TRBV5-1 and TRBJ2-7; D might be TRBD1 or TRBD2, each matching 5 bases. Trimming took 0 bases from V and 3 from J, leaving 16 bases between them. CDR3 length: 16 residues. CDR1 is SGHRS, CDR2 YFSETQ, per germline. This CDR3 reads CASSLDSGAGHYEQYF. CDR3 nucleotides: TGCGCCAGCAGCTTGGATAGTGGGGCGGGCCACTACGAGCAGTACTTC.

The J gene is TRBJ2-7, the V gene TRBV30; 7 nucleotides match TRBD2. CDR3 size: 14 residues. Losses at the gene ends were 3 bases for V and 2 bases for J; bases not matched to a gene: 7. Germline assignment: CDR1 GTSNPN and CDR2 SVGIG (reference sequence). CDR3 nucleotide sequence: TGTGCCTGGAGAGGGTCGGGAGGCCCCTACGAGCAGTACTTC. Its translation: CAWRGSGGPYEQYF.

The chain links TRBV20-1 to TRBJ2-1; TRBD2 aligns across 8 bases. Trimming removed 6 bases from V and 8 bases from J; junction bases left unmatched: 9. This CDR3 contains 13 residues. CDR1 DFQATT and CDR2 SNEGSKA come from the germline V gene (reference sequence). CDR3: CSAMGLGPHEQFF. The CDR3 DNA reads TGCAGTGCCATGGGACTAGGACCCCATGAGCAGTTCTTC.

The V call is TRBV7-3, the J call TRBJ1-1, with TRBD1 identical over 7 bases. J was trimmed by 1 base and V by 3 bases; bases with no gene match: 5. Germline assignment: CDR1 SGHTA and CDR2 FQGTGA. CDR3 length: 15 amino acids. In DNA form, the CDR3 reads TGTGCCAGCAGCTTGTACAGGGGAGGGAACACTGAAGCTTTCTTT. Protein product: CASSLYRGGNTEAFF.

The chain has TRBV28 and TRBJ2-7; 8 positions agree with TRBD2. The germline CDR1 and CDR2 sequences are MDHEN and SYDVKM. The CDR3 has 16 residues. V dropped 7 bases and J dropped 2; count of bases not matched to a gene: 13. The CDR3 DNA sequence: TGTGCCAGCAACCCCTCAGAGCGGGAGTCGACCTACGAGCAGTACTTC. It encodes CASNPSERESTYEQYF.

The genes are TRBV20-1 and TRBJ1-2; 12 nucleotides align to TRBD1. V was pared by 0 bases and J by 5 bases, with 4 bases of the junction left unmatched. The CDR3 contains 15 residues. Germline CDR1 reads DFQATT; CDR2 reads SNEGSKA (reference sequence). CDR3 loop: CSAREGTGGAYGYTF. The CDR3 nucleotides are TGCAGTGCTAGAGAAGGGACAGGGGGCGCGTATGGCTACACCTTC.

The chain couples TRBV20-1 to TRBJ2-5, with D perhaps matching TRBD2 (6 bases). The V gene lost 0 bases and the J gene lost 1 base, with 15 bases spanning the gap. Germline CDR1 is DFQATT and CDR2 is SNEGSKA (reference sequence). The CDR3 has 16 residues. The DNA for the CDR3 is TGCAGTGCTAGAGATGGAGCGGGTCCCCCCCAAGAGACCCAGTACTTC. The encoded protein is CSARDGAGPPQETQYF.

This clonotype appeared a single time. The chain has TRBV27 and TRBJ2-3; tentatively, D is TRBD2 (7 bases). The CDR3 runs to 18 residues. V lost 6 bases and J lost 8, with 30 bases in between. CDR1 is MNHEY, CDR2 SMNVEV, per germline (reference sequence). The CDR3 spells CASSSLGGVGLVAITQYF. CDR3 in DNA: TGTGCCAGCAGCTCGTTAGGGGGGGTCGGGCTAGTAGCGATTACGCAGTATTTT.

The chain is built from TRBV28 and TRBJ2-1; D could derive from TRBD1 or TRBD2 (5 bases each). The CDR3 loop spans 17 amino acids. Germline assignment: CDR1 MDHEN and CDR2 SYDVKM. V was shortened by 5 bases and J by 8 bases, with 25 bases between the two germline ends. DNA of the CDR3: TGTGCCAGCAGTCCCCGGCCCCAGGGACCCTATAATGATGAGCAGTTCTTC. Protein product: CASSPRPQGPYNDEQFF.

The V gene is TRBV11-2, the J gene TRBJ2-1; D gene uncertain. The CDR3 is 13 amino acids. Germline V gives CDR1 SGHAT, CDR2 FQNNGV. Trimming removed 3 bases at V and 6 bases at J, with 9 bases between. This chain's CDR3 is CASSFSSTNEQFF. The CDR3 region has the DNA TGTGCCAGCAGCTTCTCTAGTACCAATGAGCAGTTCTTC.

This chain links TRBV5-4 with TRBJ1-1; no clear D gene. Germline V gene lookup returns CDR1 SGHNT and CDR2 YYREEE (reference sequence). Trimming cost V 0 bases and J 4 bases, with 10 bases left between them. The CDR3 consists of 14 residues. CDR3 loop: CASSLDWGGTEAFF. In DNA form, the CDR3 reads TGTGCCAGCAGCTTGGATTGGGGAGGCACTGAAGCTTTCTTT.

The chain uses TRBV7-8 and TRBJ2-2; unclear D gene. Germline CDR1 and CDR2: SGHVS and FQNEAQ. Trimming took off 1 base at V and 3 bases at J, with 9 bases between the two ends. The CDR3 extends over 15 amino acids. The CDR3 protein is CASSLDWSHTGELFF. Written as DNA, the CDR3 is TGTGCCAGCAGCTTAGATTGGTCCCACACCGGGGAGCTGTTTTTT.

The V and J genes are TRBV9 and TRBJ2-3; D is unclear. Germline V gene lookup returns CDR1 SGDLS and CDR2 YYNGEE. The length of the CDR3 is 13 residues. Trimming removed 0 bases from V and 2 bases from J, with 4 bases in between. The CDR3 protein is CASSVEATDTQYF. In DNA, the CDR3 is TGTGCCAGCAGCGTAGAGGCCACAGATACGCAGTATTTT.

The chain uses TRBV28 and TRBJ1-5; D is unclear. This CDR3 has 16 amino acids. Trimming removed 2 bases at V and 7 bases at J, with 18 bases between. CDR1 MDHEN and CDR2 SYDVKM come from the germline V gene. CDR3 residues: CASSLARKAGEQPQHF. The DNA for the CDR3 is TGTGCCAGCAGTTTAGCCCGTAAGGCGGGAGAACAGCCCCAGCATTTT.

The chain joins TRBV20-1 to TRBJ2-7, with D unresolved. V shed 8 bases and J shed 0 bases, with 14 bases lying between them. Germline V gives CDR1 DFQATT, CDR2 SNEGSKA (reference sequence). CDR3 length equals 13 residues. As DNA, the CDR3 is TGCAGTATCAGAGAACCAAGCTCCTACGAGCAGTACTTC. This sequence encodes CSIREPSSYEQYF.

The CDR3 here is CASSLLRGETQYF. CDR3 in DNA: TGTGCCAGCAGTTTACTCAGGGGTGAGACCCAGTACTTC. V and J are TRBV27 and TRBJ2-5; possible D gene TRBD1, 6 bases. In germline, CDR1 is MNHEY, CDR2 SMNVEV (reference sequence). Deletions cut 2 bases from V and 5 bases from J, with 9 bases between. The length of the CDR3 is 13 residues.

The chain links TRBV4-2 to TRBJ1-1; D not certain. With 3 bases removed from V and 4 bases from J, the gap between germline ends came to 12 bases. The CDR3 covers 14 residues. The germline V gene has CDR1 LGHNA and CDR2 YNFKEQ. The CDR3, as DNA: TGTGCCAGCAGCCACTCCCCTAGCGGCACTGAAGCTTTCTTT. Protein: CASSHSPSGTEAFF.